The 30 T cell receptor beta chains listed next were all sequenced from one sample in a study of blood T cell repertoires in COVID-19. The table came from immunoSEQ multiplex PCR; TCRdb's copy has only in-frame clones and leaves some out. Found here are approximately 200,000 clones, roughly 82% of them singletons; the top ten hold under 5.5%. The sequenced sample consisted of peripheral blood. The receptors here all came from a woman in her thirties with acute or convalescent COVID-19.

V usage is TRBV28 and J usage is TRBJ2-7; 12 bases match TRBD1. This CDR3 comprises 17 residues. The V segment lost 2 bases and the J segment 6 bases; nucleotides outside the gene matches: 11. Looked up from germline, CDR1 is MDHEN and CDR2 is SYDVKM. The CDR3 protein is CASSLLFTGTGGGEQYF. The CDR3 DNA sequence: TGTGCCAGCAGTTTACTATTCACCGGGACAGGGGGCGGCGAGCAGTACTTC.

The rearrangement uses TRBV20-1 and TRBJ1-2; possible D gene TRBD1, 6 bases. CDR3 size: 14 residues. V gave up 3 bases and J gave up 8 bases, with 19 bases separating them. The germline CDR1 and CDR2 sequences are DFQATT and SNEGSKA (reference sequence). CDR3 sequence: CSASALQDREGYTF. CDR3 bases: TGCAGTGCTAGTGCCCTACAGGACAGAGAAGGCTACACCTTC.

The chain links TRBV9 to TRBJ2-5; 16 nucleotides match TRBD2. The CDR3 runs 17 residues. Germline V gives CDR1 SGDLS, CDR2 YYNGEE. V lost 4 bases to trimming and J lost 5 bases; unmatched junction nucleotides: 8. CDR3: CASSPGTSGGAVETQYF. CDR3 DNA sequence: TGTGCCAGCAGCCCCGGGACTAGCGGGGGGGCCGTGGAGACCCAGTACTTC.

The DNA of the CDR3 is TGTGCCAGCAGCCAACGGGCGCGGGGGGCCTACAATGAGCAGTTCTTC. This codes for CASSQRARGAYNEQFF. This chain joins TRBV21-1 and TRBJ2-1; the table assigns TRBD2, which was not confirmed against the DNA. TRBV21-1 represents a pseudogene. CDR3 length equals 16 residues.

The gene calls are TRBV5-6 and TRBJ1-5; D remains ambiguous. The germline V gene encodes CDR1 SGHDT and CDR2 YYEEEE. V lost 4 bases, J lost 6 bases, and 17 bases lay in between. The CDR3 consists of 15 residues. The CDR3 coding sequence is TGTGCCAGCAGCGACGTTCGGAGGCCCTCTCAGCCCCAGCATTTT. It translates to CASSDVRRPSQPQHF.

This sequence joins TRBV6-5 and TRBJ1-6, with 7 bases matching TRBD1. The CDR3 has 16 amino acids. Germline V gene data show CDR1 as MNHEY and CDR2 as SVGAGI. The V and J ends lost 0 bases and 7 bases, in that order; junction bases with no gene match: 6. The CDR3 protein is CASSYSGGAYNSPLHF. As DNA, the CDR3 is TGTGCCAGCAGTTACTCAGGGGGCGCGTACAATTCACCCCTCCACTTT.

The J gene is TRBJ2-3, the V gene TRBV19; 11 positions match TRBD2. V shed 5 bases and J 8 bases; nucleotides not matched to a gene: 9. The germline gives CDR1 LNHDA, CDR2 SQIVND (reference sequence). This CDR3 region has 15 residues. CDR3 amino acids: CASSLGLAVQGTQYF. The CDR3 nucleotides are TGTGCCAGTAGTCTGGGACTAGCGGTGCAGGGTACGCAGTATTTT.

This clone occurred once. The V call is TRBV28, the J call TRBJ2-7, with D maybe TRBD1 (5 bases). V dropped 3 bases and J dropped 9 bases, with 21 bases sitting between them. Looked up from germline, CDR1 is MDHEN and CDR2 is SYDVKM. This CDR3 is built from 15 residues. This chain's CDR3 is CASSFLDRPQHGQYF. CDR3 nucleotides: TGTGCCAGCAGTTTTCTTGACAGACCCCAGCACGGGCAGTACTTC.

The chain joins TRBV5-6 to TRBJ1-1; a weak D match, TRBD1 (5 bases). The CDR3 has 15 residues. V dropped 0 bases and J dropped 2 bases, with 11 bases sitting between them. The germline V gene has CDR1 SGHDT and CDR2 YYEEEE. This CDR3 reads CASSLVVGPNTEAFF. CDR3 DNA: TGTGCCAGCAGCTTGGTTGTGGGGCCTAACACTGAAGCTTTCTTT.

This chain uses TRBV4-3 with TRBJ2-7, with D unresolved. CDR1 and CDR2 (germline): LGHNA, YSLEER. Trimming removed 0 bases from V and 6 bases from J, with 6 bases in between. The CDR3 is 12 residues long. CDR3 sequence (DNA): TGCGCCAGCAGCCAAGACGGGTTCGAGCAGTACTTC. Translation gives CASSQDGFEQYF.

The chain has TRBV6-5 and TRBJ1-2; the D is unclear. This CDR3 comprises 14 residues. The V gene lost 2 bases and the J gene lost 4 bases, with 11 bases spanning the gap. The germline CDR1 and CDR2 sequences are MNHEY and SVGAGI. CDR3 protein: CASSYRSSGYGYTF. The DNA of the CDR3 is TGTGCCAGCAGTTACAGGAGTAGTGGCTATGGCTACACCTTC.

This rearrangement joins TRBV6-1 to TRBJ2-5; TRBD1 matches at 7 bases. CDR1 MNHNS and CDR2 SASEGT come from the germline V gene. There are 16 residues in the CDR3. V was clipped by 3 bases and J by 5 bases; unmatched bases: 12. The CDR3 DNA follows: TGTGCCAGCAGTGATTACGACAGGGCCGTTCGGGAGACCCAGTACTTC. Residues: CASSDYDRAVRETQYF.

This clone was observed many times. The rearrangement links TRBV5-1 to TRBJ1-2; D is unresolved. Trimming took off 0 bases at V and 4 bases at J, with 10 bases between the two ends. This CDR3 comprises 14 residues. The germline CDR1 and CDR2 sequences are SGHRS and YFSETQ. The CDR3 is CASSLERGPYGYTF. CDR3 sequence (DNA): TGCGCCAGCAGCTTGGAAAGAGGGCCCTATGGCTACACCTTC.

The chain has TRBV29-1 and TRBJ1-2, with D tentatively TRBD1 (5 bases). The CDR3 consists of 11 residues. Germline V gives CDR1 SQVTM, CDR2 ANQGSEA. V dropped 7 bases and J dropped 10 bases, with 16 bases sitting between them. The CDR3 is CSDDGAEPYTF. The CDR3 DNA sequence: TGCAGCGACGATGGGGCAGAGCCCTACACCTTC.

The genes are TRBV13 and TRBJ2-6; possibly TRBD2 for D (5 bases). The germline V gene has CDR1 PRHDT and CDR2 FYEKMQ (reference sequence). This CDR3 has 16 residues. V was trimmed by 5 bases and J by 0 bases, leaving 11 bases between them. The CDR3: CASSRGLSSGANVLTF. Here the CDR3 DNA reads TGTGCCAGCAGCCGGGGTCTTAGCTCTGGGGCCAACGTCCTGACTTTC.

V usage is TRBV2 and J usage is TRBJ2-7; TRBD2 matches at 12 bases. The CDR3 has 16 amino acids. In germline, CDR1 is SNHLY, CDR2 FYNNEI. Trimming at V came to 8 bases and at J to 0 bases, leaving 8 bases not matched to a gene. The DNA for the CDR3 is TGTGCCAGCGGCCGAGGACTAGCGGGAAGCTCCTACGAGCAGTACTTC. This encodes CASGRGLAGSSYEQYF. The full variable domain, with the rest looked up from reference TRBV2 and TRBJ2-7, is EPEVTQTPSHQVTQMGQEVILRCVPISNHLYFYWYRQILGQKVEFLVSFYNNEISEKSEIFDDQFSVERPDGSNFTLKIRSTKLEDSAMYFCASGRGLAGSSYEQYFGPGTRLTVT.

The J gene is TRBJ1-1, the V gene TRBV3-1 (or the pseudogene TRBV3-2), with 9 nucleotides matching TRBD1. V lost 3 bases and J lost 3; bases outside the gene matches: 5. Per germline, CDR1 LGHDT and CDR2 YNNKEL (reference sequence). This CDR3 region has 15 residues. As DNA, the CDR3 is TGTGCCAGCAGCCACTTCAGGACAGGGGACACTGAAGCTTTCTTT. Its translation: CASSHFRTGDTEAFF.

The CDR3 DNA is TGTGCCAGCAGCAACGGAGGGGGGGCGTACAATGAGCAGTTCTTC. It translates to CASSNGGGAYNEQFF. This chain joins TRBV6-5 and TRBJ2-1; TRBD2 might be the D (7 bases). Germline lookup yields CDR1 MNHEY and CDR2 SVGAGI. There are 15 residues in the CDR3. V lost 6 bases, J lost 4 bases, and 16 bases lay in between.

On this clone: Germline and junction disagree at one end, which may indicate a read error. V gene TRBV2 combines with J gene TRBJ2-5; 10 nucleotides align to TRBD1. This CDR3 contains 15 residues. Germline V gene lookup returns CDR1 SNHLY and CDR2 FYNNEI. The CDR3 region has the DNA TGTGCCAGCAGCGAAGGGACAGGGGAAAATGAGACCCAGTACTTC. This translates into CASSEGTGENETQYF.

The chain carries TRBV28 and TRBJ1-5, with 12 bases that match TRBD1. Losses at the gene ends were 5 bases for V and 1 base for J; bases not matched to a gene: 9. Germline lookup yields CDR1 MDHEN and CDR2 SYDVKM. The CDR3 is made up of 18 amino acids. This CDR3 is CASSLPGQGAGSNQPQHF. CDR3 bases: TGTGCCAGCAGTCTACCGGGACAGGGGGCGGGAAGCAATCAGCCCCAGCATTTT.

V usage is TRBV4-3 and J usage is TRBJ1-3; a weak D match, TRBD1 (5 bases). Germline CDR1 is LGHNA and CDR2 is YSLEER. The CDR3 covers 17 residues. V was shortened by 0 bases and J by 0 bases, with 12 bases between the two germline ends. The CDR3 loop is CASSQERTGYSGNTIYF. The CDR3 nucleotides read TGCGCCAGCAGCCAAGAAAGAACAGGCTACTCTGGAAACACCATATATTTT.

The V call is TRBV27, the J call TRBJ2-6; D gene ambiguous. The CDR3 runs 13 residues. Germline CDR1 reads MNHEY; CDR2 reads SMNVEV (reference sequence). V was clipped by 6 bases and J by 2 bases, with 5 bases between them. The CDR3 is CASSKTGANVLTF. DNA for the CDR3: TGTGCCAGCAGCAAAACTGGGGCCAACGTCCTGACTTTC.

The chain is built from TRBV2 and TRBJ2-7; the D gene is possibly TRBD1 (6 bases). This CDR3 has 14 residues. The germline CDR1 and CDR2 sequences are SNHLY and FYNNEI. The germline V and J ends were trimmed by 7 bases and 0 bases, with 13 bases remaining between them. The CDR3 here is CASKEQGPSYEQYF. For the CDR3, the DNA is TGTGCCAGCAAAGAACAGGGACCCTCCTACGAGCAGTACTTC.

The genes are TRBV3-1 (or the pseudogene TRBV3-2) and TRBJ2-7; 9 bases match TRBD2. V was clipped by 1 base and J by 9 bases; unmatched bases: 13. Germline loops: CDR1 LGHDT, CDR2 YNNKEL (reference sequence). CDR3 length: 16 residues. The DNA for the CDR3 is TGTGCCAGCAGCCAAGGTTCGGCGGGAGGGCCTTCTGCGCAGTACTTC. Translated, it gives CASSQGSAGGPSAQYF.

This chain joins TRBV27 and TRBJ2-5; the match to TRBD2 covers 9 bases. The CDR3 runs to 15 residues. CDR1 and CDR2 from the germline V gene are MNHEY and SMNVEV (reference sequence). Trimming cost V 1 base and J 5 bases; bases outside gene matches: 5. DNA for the CDR3: TGTGCCAGCAGTTTATGGGCTAGCGGGAAGGAGACCCAGTACTTC. Protein product: CASSLWASGKETQYF.

This clone was counted between two and nine times. V is TRBV5-1 and J is TRBJ2-7; D possibly corresponds to TRBD1 (5 bases). Trimming took 0 bases from V and 1 from J, leaving 11 bases between them. The CDR3 is made up of 15 amino acids. CDR1 is SGHRS and CDR2 is YFSETQ in the germline V gene. CDR3 nucleotide sequence: TGCGCCAGCAGCTTGGAGTTGCAGGGATCCTACGAGCAGTACTTC. Amino acids: CASSLELQGSYEQYF.

V usage is TRBV27 and J usage is TRBJ2-1, with D uncertain. The CDR3 runs 14 residues. The germline V gene encodes CDR1 MNHEY and CDR2 SMNVEV (reference sequence). Deletions cut 3 bases from V and 4 bases from J, with 10 bases between. CDR3 region: CASSFQQQYNEQFF. Written as DNA, the CDR3 is TGTGCCAGCAGTTTTCAACAGCAATACAATGAGCAGTTCTTC.

The chain has TRBV6-2 or TRBV6-3 and TRBJ1-5; 9 bases agree with TRBD1. The CDR3 runs to 19 residues. V lost 6 bases and J lost 3; bases outside the gene matches: 18. In germline, CDR1 is MNHEY, CDR2 SVGEGT. In DNA form, the CDR3 reads TGTGCCAGCAGCCGACGAAACACTAACGGACAGGGGTCCAATCAGCCCCAGCATTTT. Residues: CASSRRNTNGQGSNQPQHF.

This chain connects TRBV6-5 to TRBJ1-2, with 7 bases fitting TRBD1. V trimming: 10 bases; J trimming: 4 bases; junction bases outside the gene matches: 12. The CDR3 runs to 14 residues. The V gene's germline CDR1 is MNHEY and CDR2 SVGAGI. CDR3 sequence (DNA): TGTGCCACCTCCTTAGGGGGCCGCGGCTATGGCTACACCTTC. It encodes CATSLGGRGYGYTF.

The chain has TRBV10-3 and TRBJ1-1; D might be TRBD1 (5 bases). Germline loops: CDR1 ENHRY, CDR2 SYGVKD. The CDR3 has 15 residues. V lost 7 bases and J 1 base, leaving 16 bases between the germline ends. CDR3 residues: CAITPGRGQNTEAFF. The CDR3 DNA follows: TGTGCCATCACCCCCGGGAGGGGTCAGAACACTGAAGCTTTCTTT.